This T cell receptor (beta chain) was found in a study of CD8+CD57+ T cells in acquired aplastic anemia. Study context: When averaged, DNA from sorted CD4+ and CD8+ cells came to about 2.9 ug.

Germline-derived CDR1 and CDR2 are GTSNPN and SVGIG (reference sequence). V lost 3 bases to trimming and J lost 6 bases, with 13 bases between them. The CDR3 is 13 residues long. Broader study findings: Between the patient and control groups, CD8+ Simpson's diversity did not differ significantly. Patients and controls were found to share fewer than 35 CD8+ CDR3 sequences.

This clonotype was seen only a few times. Its antigen is not identified. Patients chosen for sequencing had shown CD8+CD57+ cell expansion by flow cytometry. Severe acquired aplastic anemia affected all patients. CDR3 and TCR beta VDJ profiling relied on genomic DNA as the template. TCRdb re-analysed the reads in MiXCR, keeping a single row per CDR3 protein. The repertoire includes 200,000 to 300,000 distinct CDR3 sequences, approximately 50% of them detected once, and over 7.5% sits in the top ten. The source of this sequence is a human donor with aplastic anemia. Material for sequencing was sorted CD4+, CD8+, or CD8+CD57+ T cells (not recorded which) from PBMCs. The genes are TRBV30 and TRBJ2-3, with D tentatively TRBD1 or TRBD2 (5 bases each). The CDR3 loop is CAWSPGSSDTQYF. CDR3 DNA: TGTGCCTGGAGCCCAGGGAGTTCTGATACGCAGTATTTT.